This T cell receptor beta chain is drawn from a study of blood T cell repertoires in COVID-19 (TCRdb year 2020). About the full investigation: Collaborator samples came from the United States, Italy and Spain and covered acute and convalescent phases of COVID-19. A freely available public database, intended as a resource for researchers studying the immune response to SARS-CoV-2, is where the repertoires were released. The samples were drawn from the first 160 participants of the ongoing ImmuneRACE study and from more than 1,000 subjects provided by 6 global collaborators. The material from the prospective study consisted of cDNA or gDNA derived from T cells, B-cell-depleted T cells, or PBMCs. Sample metadata almost always included a de-identified subject ID, COVID-19 status, age in years and sex. The dataset comprised deeply sampled blood TCRbeta repertoires from subjects exposed to, actively infected with, or recovered from COVID-19. HLA class I and class II types, where available, came from metadata supplied by the sample provider rather than from assay-based typing.

Points the paper makes about the study in general: How much clinical and demographic metadata was included differed by source and by participant, and the metadata was provided uncurated.

TCRbeta CDR3 regions were amplified from genomic DNA using the immunoSEQ Assay, a bias-controlled multiplex PCR. Under the source paper's analysis protocol: The number of nucleated cells in each sample was estimated from the amplification of reference gene primers within the assay. Sequence reads were collapsed and filtered to measure the absolute abundance of every unique TCRbeta CDR3 rearrangement. Productive Simpson clonality was computed per sample as the square root of Simpson's diversity index over productive rearrangements. TCRdb limited this immuneACCESS table to in-frame rearrangements with V and J called. A share of clones is missing; checked studies link under half to unresolved V genes, and the rest is unexplained. From that table come the V and J calls and clone size; the DNA was used to work out D and trimming. Counted in this sample were some 250,000 clones; about 89% of them appeared once. Clones ranked in the top ten supply 8% to 10% of the sample.

V is shortened by 9 bases, J by 0 bases, and the region joining them spans 13 bases. CDR1 and CDR2 were assigned from the germline V gene as SGHTS and YDEGEE. The CDR3 runs 14 amino acids, cysteine and phenylalanine included. Only the CDR3 DNA stays, 42 bases, in frame from base 1. Participants in the prospective study were enrolled through a virtual design, were aged about 18 to 90 years, and lived in approximately 25 United States geographic areas. To assign participants to cohorts, the prospective study relied on clinical history that participants themselves reported in a screening survey and a study questionnaire. Recovered participants in ImmuneRACE Cohort 3 were defined by two consecutive negative NP/OP PCR tests, clearance by a healthcare professional, or resolution of symptoms. In the prospective study, whole blood, serum and a nasopharyngeal or oropharyngeal swab were collected from each participant by mobile phlebotomists. Additional blood draws and questionnaires over a 2-month period could optionally be provided by prospective study participants. Blood samples from the prospective study were shipped frozen or at room temperature prior to DNA extraction.

On this clone itself: There is no known antigen for this receptor. Base qualities are not recorded, but no much larger clone differs from it by a single base.

The rearranged segments are TRBV5-8 and TRBJ1-5; too little of a D gene remains to name it. This TCR came from a middle-aged man who had recovered from COVID-19. Sequenced material: PBMCs or T cells enriched from blood (not recorded which). The nucleotide sequence is given as TGTGCCACCGGAGGGCTTTATAGCAATCAGCCCCAGCATTTT. Its protein product is CATGGLYSNQPQHF.